This record looks at one TCR beta chain sequence and its context. The antigen is unknown. The data originate from a study of CD8+ T cells in alopecia areata. PBMCs served as the source from which CD4+ and CD8+ T cells were sorted. Trimming removed 0 bases at V and 7 bases at J, with 15 bases between. The length of the CDR3 is 14 residues. Looked up from germline, CDR1 is GTSNPN and CDR2 is SVGIG (reference sequence). Isolated RNA was reverse transcribed into cDNA used as the sequencing template. Method: immunoSEQ multiplex PCR; TCRdb's copy keeps in-frame clones and lacks some. The repertoire holds about 180,000 clones, 50% to 70% seen once, with 1.7% in the top ten. Notes on the study in general: Patients showed less clear TCR sequence sharing than mice, possibly partly because of HLA diversity.

The origin of this receptor is a human donor with alopecia areata. Source: CD4+ T cells sorted from blood, taken at week 0. The chain uses TRBV30 and TRBJ1-2; D may be TRBD1 (5 bases). CDR3 amino acids: CAWSVISGVGGYTF. CDR3 DNA: TGTGCCTGGAGTGTAATTTCGGGGGTCGGTGGCTACACCTTC. Full variable domain (missing parts from reference TRBV30 and TRBJ1-2): SQTIHQWPATLVQPVGSPLSLECTVEGTSNPNLYWYRQAAGRGLQLLFYSVGIGQISSEVPQNLSASRPQDRQFILSSKKLLLSDSGFYLCAWSVISGVGGYTFGSGTRLTVV.